One and the same sample provided the 23 T cell receptor beta chains below, sequenced in a study of Ad26.COV2.S vaccination and SARS-CoV-2 variants. Treatment here: approximately 18 received Ad26.COV2.S at low or high dose, single or two shots; roughly five received placebo; per-sample allocation not given. It was on day 63 after the first vaccine or placebo injection that samples were taken. The repertoire was sequenced with immunoSEQ multiplex PCR; TCRdb's copy has only in-frame clones and lacks some. This sample has 350,000 to 400,000 clones, with 70% to 90% found just once. Source: peripheral blood, taken in a trial of Ad26.COV2.S vaccine versus placebo. The origin of the receptors is a person aged 18-60 years who received the Ad26.COV2.S COVID-19 vaccine or a placebo.

The V call is TRBV7-4, the J call TRBJ2-1; 9 bases match TRBD1. The J segment lost 6 bases and the V segment lost 5 bases, leaving 8 bases of the junction unmatched. The V gene's germline CDR1 is SGHVT and CDR2 SQSDAQ. This CDR3 contains 15 residues. CDR3 in amino acids: CASSDRGVFINEQFF. In DNA form, the CDR3 reads TGTGCCAGCAGCGACAGGGGGGTATTTATCAATGAGCAGTTCTTC.

The chain uses TRBV21-1 and TRBJ1-1. TRBV21-1 is deemed a pseudogene. The CDR3 is 14 residues long. CDR3 sequence: CASTQKSRVREAFF. The CDR3 nucleotides read TGTGCCAGCACCCAGAAGTCACGGGTACGTGAAGCTTTCTTT.

The chain combines TRBV4-3 with TRBJ2-7; D ambiguous. Per germline, CDR1 LGHNA and CDR2 YSLEER. The CDR3 is 16 amino acids. With 0 bases removed from V and 1 base from J, the gap between germline ends came to 13 bases. CDR3 protein: CASSQDRMGLSYEQYF. The CDR3 DNA sequence: TGCGCCAGCAGCCAAGATCGGATGGGCCTATCCTACGAGCAGTACTTC.

CDR3 sequence reads: CASSLRRGVSTDTQYF. The CDR3 nucleotides read TGTGCCAGCAGCTTAAGGCGGGGGGTTAGCACAGATACGCAGTATTTT. The chain recombines TRBV13 with TRBJ2-3, with TRBD2 identical over 8 bases. Germline-derived CDR1 and CDR2 are PRHDT and FYEKMQ (reference sequence). The ends lost 2 bases at V and 0 bases at J; junction bases unmatched: 4. The CDR3 covers 16 residues.

The chain couples TRBV7-2 to TRBJ1-2; TRBD1 agrees at 8 bases. V shed 5 bases and J 8 bases; nucleotides not matched to a gene: 7. The CDR3 is made up of 13 amino acids. Germline-derived CDR1 and CDR2 are SGHTA and FQGNSA. This CDR3 is CASSPDRAEGYTF. The CDR3 DNA is TGTGCCAGCAGCCCGGACAGGGCGGAGGGCTACACCTTC.

V is TRBV2 and J is TRBJ2-5; TRBD1 aligns across 7 bases. The CDR3 has 14 residues. The V and J ends lost 6 bases and 4 bases, in that order; junction bases with no gene match: 8. The germline V gene has CDR1 SNHLY and CDR2 FYNNEI. CDR3 DNA: TGTGCCAGCAGGGTGACAGGGAGCCGAGAGACCCAGTACTTC. As protein: CASRVTGSRETQYF.

The V call is TRBV5-6, the J call TRBJ1-6; weak D call: TRBD1 (5 bases). Germline CDR1 and CDR2: SGHDT and YYEEEE. This CDR3 comprises 16 residues. Between the trimmed V and J ends, which lost 0 bases and 7 bases, there was a span of 14 bases. The CDR3 nucleotides are TGTGCCAGCAGCTTGGGTAGGGGTAACCAAAATTCACCCCTCCACTTT. It codes for CASSLGRGNQNSPLHF.

The CDR3 bases are TGCGCCAGCAGCCAGACCGGGACAGGGGGCTCCACCGGGGAGCTGTTTTTT. Translation: CASSQTGTGGSTGELFF. This sequence joins TRBV5-1 and TRBJ2-2, with 12 nucleotides matching TRBD1. V shed 4 bases and J 4 bases; nucleotides not matched to a gene: 8. The germline CDR1 and CDR2 sequences are SGHRS and YFSETQ. CDR3 size: 17 residues.

Here the CDR3 reads CASSVAGVGFQETQYF. The CDR3 DNA is TGTGCCAGCAGCGTAGCGGGGGTGGGGTTCCAAGAGACCCAGTACTTC. The chain recombines TRBV9 with TRBJ2-5, with D possibly matching TRBD2 (6 bases). Germline CDR1 SGDLS, CDR2 YYNGEE. V was pared by 0 bases and J by 1 base, with 13 bases between. The CDR3 extends over 16 amino acids.

This clone is a singleton in its sample. This chain links TRBV19 with TRBJ2-7, with TRBD1 matching 8 bases. The CDR3 is 15 residues long. Germline trimming cut 5 bases from V and 1 base from J; bases unmatched to any gene: 7. Germline assignment: CDR1 LNHDA and CDR2 SQIVND (reference sequence). The CDR3 here is CASSSTGTGSYEQYF. The CDR3 DNA reads as TGTGCCAGTAGTTCCACCGGGACAGGTTCCTACGAGCAGTACTTC.

The chain has TRBV12-3 or TRBV12-4 and TRBJ1-6, with a tentative D call TRBD1 (5 bases). This CDR3 has 13 residues. V was pared by 5 bases and J by 10 bases, with 12 bases between. In DNA, the CDR3 is TGTGCCAGCAGTCTCGACGGGGCCTCACCCCTCCACTTT. The encoded protein is CASSLDGASPLHF.

The CDR3 DNA reads as TGTGCCATCAGTGTCCAGCGGACGTTCTATGGCTACACCTTC. It translates to CAISVQRTFYGYTF. The chain joins TRBV10-3 to TRBJ1-2; no clear D. CDR3 length: 14 residues. Trimming left V 4 bases short and J 4 bases short, with 13 bases between. The germline V gene has CDR1 ENHRY and CDR2 SYGVKD.

The CDR3 DNA is TGTGCCAGCAGCGTACTAGCGGGGGCCGGGGAGACCCAGTACTTC. Encoded protein: CASSVLAGAGETQYF. The chain employs TRBV11-2 and TRBJ2-5; 11 bases are a match to TRBD2. The CDR3 totals 15 residues. Germline CDR1 is SGHAT and CDR2 is FQNNGV. The V and J ends lost 5 bases and 5 bases, in that order; junction bases with no gene match: 7. Full variable domain (missing parts from reference TRBV11-2 and TRBJ2-5): EAGVAQSPRYKIIEKRQSVAFWCNPISGHATLYWYQQILGQGPKLLIQFQNNGVVDDSQLPKDRFSAERLKGVDSTLKIQPAKLEDSAVYLCASSVLAGAGETQYFGPGTRLLVL.

The rearrangement joins TRBV4-1 to TRBJ2-3, with 13 bases that match TRBD2. V shed 2 bases, J shed 3 bases, and the junction held 5 bases outside the gene matches. This CDR3 contains 17 residues. Germline values: CDR1 MGHRA, CDR2 YSYEKL. CDR3: CASSQHWGLAGTDTQYF. Here the CDR3 DNA reads TGCGCCAGCAGCCAACACTGGGGACTAGCGGGGACAGATACGCAGTATTTT.

The chain joins TRBV7-9 to TRBJ1-2, with TRBD1 matching 8 bases. Germline V gene data show CDR1 as SEHNR and CDR2 as FQNEAQ (reference sequence). Trimming took 5 bases from V and 8 from J; bases not matched to a gene: 7. The CDR3 covers 13 residues. The chain's CDR3 is CASSVGQVYGYTF. CDR3 coding DNA: TGTGCCAGCAGCGTGGGACAGGTCTACGGCTACACCTTC.

The rearrangement links TRBV5-1 to TRBJ2-7, with D possibly matching TRBD2 (5 bases). Trimming removed 1 base at V and 0 bases at J, with 5 bases between. Germline CDR1 is SGHRS and CDR2 is YFSETQ. The CDR3 spans 13 residues. The CDR3 protein is CASSLTSSYEQYF. The CDR3 DNA is TGCGCCAGCAGCTTGACTAGCTCCTACGAGCAGTACTTC.

This chain links TRBV10-1 with TRBJ2-4; either TRBD1 or TRBD2 may fit D (5 bases each). Germline-derived CDR1 and CDR2 are WNHNN and SYGVQD (reference sequence). V lost 5 bases and J 0 bases, leaving 11 bases between the germline ends. The CDR3 covers 15 residues. The chain's CDR3 is CASSRDLSAKNIQYF. The CDR3 DNA is TGCGCCAGCAGTAGGGACCTCTCAGCCAAAAACATTCAGTACTTC.

This rearrangement joins TRBV18 to TRBJ1-1; 7 positions match TRBD1. The CDR3 covers 14 residues. Germline-derived CDR1 and CDR2 are KGHSH and LQKENI. With V trimmed by 2 bases and J by 4 bases, 4 bases remained unmatched. The CDR3 here is CASSPNRGSTEAFF. CDR3 DNA: TGTGCCAGCTCACCAAACAGGGGTTCCACTGAAGCTTTCTTT.

The chain uses TRBV7-8 and TRBJ2-3; TRBD2 matches at 11 bases. The CDR3 is made up of 18 amino acids. The germline gives CDR1 SGHVS, CDR2 FQNEAQ. V dropped 2 bases and J dropped 6; count of bases not matched to a gene: 13. This CDR3 reads CASSLYPWTSGRADTQYF. The CDR3 DNA sequence: TGTGCCAGCAGCTTATATCCCTGGACTAGCGGGCGAGCGGATACGCAGTATTTT.

This clone was seen only a few times. The genes are TRBV5-1 and TRBJ1-6; no clear D gene. Trimming removed 4 bases from V and 5 bases from J, with 13 bases in between. The CDR3 consists of 15 residues. From germline, CDR1 is SGHRS and CDR2 YFSETQ. The CDR3 here is CASSTRQADNSPLHF. DNA of the CDR3: TGCGCCAGCAGCACCCGGCAGGCGGATAATTCACCCCTCCACTTT.

The gene calls are TRBV30 and TRBJ2-2, with TRBD1 as a possible D gene (5 bases). V shed 4 bases and J shed 2 bases, with 8 bases lying between them. Germline V CDR1 and CDR2: GTSNPN, SVGIG (reference sequence). This CDR3 contains 13 residues. The CDR3 DNA reads as TGTGCCTGGAACAGGAAAAACACCGGGGAGCTGTTTTTT. It codes for CAWNRKNTGELFF. The full variable domain, in which reference TRBV30 and TRBJ2-2 provide the parts outside the CDR3, is SQTIHQWPATLVQPVGSPLSLECTVEGTSNPNLYWYRQAAGRGLQLLFYSVGIGQISSEVPQNLSASRPQDRQFILSSKKLLLSDSGFYLCAWNRKNTGELFFGEGSRLTVL.

The chain couples TRBV7-8 to TRBJ2-3, with 7 nucleotides matching TRBD2. The V and J ends lost 5 bases and 2 bases, in that order; junction bases with no gene match: 10. The CDR3 is 16 amino acids. Per germline, CDR1 SGHVS and CDR2 FQNEAQ. DNA for the CDR3: TGTGCCAGCAGCCAGAGGGCGGGGGACCTCACAGATACGCAGTATTTT. This codes for CASSQRAGDLTDTQYF. The full variable domain, completed using reference TRBV7-8 and TRBJ2-3, is GAGVSQSPRYKVAKRGQDVALRCDPISGHVSLFWYQQALGQGPEFLTYFQNEAQLDKSGLPSDRFFAERPEGSVSTLKIQRTQQEDSAVYLCASSQRAGDLTDTQYFGPGTRLTVL.

The chain recombines TRBV9 with TRBJ1-2; D ambiguous. Trimming pared 0 bases from V and 3 bases from J, leaving 0 bases between. CDR1 and CDR2 from the germline V gene are SGDLS and YYNGEE. CDR3 length: 11 amino acids. The CDR3 DNA sequence: TGTGCCAGCAGCGTAGACTATGGCTACACCTTC. This translates into CASSVDYGYTF.